Described below is a single TCR beta chain sequence and its context. The antigen is undetermined. This record belongs to a study of T cell responses to AZD1222 COVID-19 vaccine. General study points: A rise in Spike-specific TCR breadth and depth followed two AZD1222 doses. Targeting of unmutated variant regions was reportedly seen in nearly half of spike-specific TCRs. Just six people given AZD1222 tested seropositive at baseline.

The table came from immunoSEQ multiplex PCR; TCRdb's copy has only in-frame clones and leaves some out. This table has 150,000 to 250,000 clones, approximately 93% appearing once. The germline gives CDR1 SGHRS, CDR2 YFSETQ. The CDR3 is 14 residues long. V gave up 2 bases and J gave up 2 bases, with 11 bases separating them. V gene TRBV5-1 combines with J gene TRBJ2-7, with a weak D call TRBD2 (7 bases). Sample: peripheral blood, taken 28 days after the second AZD1222 dose. The TCR comes from an adult who received the AZD1222 COVID-19 vaccine. CDR3 in DNA: TGCGCCAGCAGCTTTACAGGGAGGGCCTACGAGCAGTACTTC. Encoded protein: CASSFTGRAYEQYF.